Sequencing of this T cell receptor (beta chain) was carried out in a study of T-cell reconstitution after alpha-beta-depleted transplantation in children. Trimming cost V 3 bases and J 8 bases, with 20 bases left between them. The CDR3 has 15 residues. From germline, CDR1 is SGHDT and CDR2 YYEEEE. Unique molecular identifiers were incorporated into the prepared TCRbeta library. TCRdb fed the PCR reads into MiXCR, producing one record per CDR3 protein. The repertoire has about 610,000 distinct CDR3 sequences, roughly a tenth of them found once; the top ten carry 4% to 5%. The source was PBMCs from the stem cell graft donor, collected from the stem cell graft. The receptor was isolated from a human donor who donated a stem cell graft to a child with acute myeloid leukemia. The chain links TRBV5-6 to TRBJ1-1; D perhaps matches TRBD1 (6 bases). This CDR3 is CASSSIGGPEGEAFF. The DNA for the CDR3 is TGTGCCAGCAGCTCAATCGGGGGCCCCGAAGGCGAAGCTTTCTTT.